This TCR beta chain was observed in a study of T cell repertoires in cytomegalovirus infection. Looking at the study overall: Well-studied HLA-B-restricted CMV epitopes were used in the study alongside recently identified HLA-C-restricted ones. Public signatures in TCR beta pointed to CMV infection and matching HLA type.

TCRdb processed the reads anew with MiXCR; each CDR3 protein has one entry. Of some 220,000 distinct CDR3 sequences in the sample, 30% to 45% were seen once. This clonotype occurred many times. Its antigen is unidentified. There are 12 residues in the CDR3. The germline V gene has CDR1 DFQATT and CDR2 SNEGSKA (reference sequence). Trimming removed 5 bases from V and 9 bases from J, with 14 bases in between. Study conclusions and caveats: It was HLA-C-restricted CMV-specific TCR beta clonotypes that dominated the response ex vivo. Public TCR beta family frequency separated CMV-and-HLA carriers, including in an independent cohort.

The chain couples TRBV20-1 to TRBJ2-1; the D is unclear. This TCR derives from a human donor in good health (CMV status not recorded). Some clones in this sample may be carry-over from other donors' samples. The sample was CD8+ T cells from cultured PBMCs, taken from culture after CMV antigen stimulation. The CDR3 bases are TGCAGTGCTCAGAACGTCGGCACTGAGCAGTTCTTC. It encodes CSAQNVGTEQFF.